The 31 T cell receptor beta chains presented below share a single source sample, sequenced in a study of blood T cell repertoires in COVID-19. Method: immunoSEQ multiplex PCR; TCRdb's copy keeps in-frame clones and lacks some. Among approximately 300,000 clones listed, 86% were seen once. The material sequenced was peripheral blood. The origin of the receptors is a woman aged 50 to 65 with acute or convalescent COVID-19.

The chain employs TRBV30 and TRBJ2-1; tentative D call: TRBD2 (6 bases). Trimming removed 0 bases from V and 9 bases from J, with 12 bases in between. The germline V gene encodes CDR1 GTSNPN and CDR2 SVGIG (reference sequence). This CDR3 contains 13 residues. This CDR3 is CAWSVLGGVEQFF. DNA for the CDR3: TGTGCCTGGAGTGTACTCGGGGGAGTTGAGCAGTTCTTC.

The genes are TRBV5-6 and TRBJ1-1, with TRBD1 identical over 10 bases. There are 15 residues in the CDR3. CDR1 is SGHDT, CDR2 YYEEEE, per germline. V lost 0 bases to trimming and J lost 5 bases; unmatched junction nucleotides: 4. CDR3 DNA sequence: TGTGCCAGCAGCTTGGCCGCGGACAGGGGGACTGAAGCTTTCTTT. Amino acid sequence: CASSLAADRGTEAFF. The complete variable domain, with remaining parts taken from reference TRBV5-6 and TRBJ1-1, reads DAGVTQSPTHLIKTRGQQVTLRCSPKSGHDTVSWYQQALGQGPQFIFQYYEEEERQRGNFPDRFSGHQFPNYSSELNVNALLLGDSALYLCASSLAADRGTEAFFGQGTRLTVV.

This clone was recorded once. V is TRBV2 and J is TRBJ1-2; no clear D. In germline, CDR1 is SNHLY, CDR2 FYNNEI. This CDR3 region has 14 residues. V gave up 2 bases and J gave up 3 bases, with 10 bases separating them. DNA of the CDR3: TGTGCCAGCAGTGAATTAGCGAATGACTATGGCTACACCTTC. Its translation: CASSELANDYGYTF.

V usage is TRBV7-2 and J usage is TRBJ2-7; the match to TRBD2 covers 11 bases. From germline, CDR1 is SGHTA and CDR2 FQGNSA. The V segment lost 5 bases and the J segment 6 bases; nucleotides outside the gene matches: 6. The CDR3 is 14 amino acids. DNA of the CDR3: TGTGCCAGCAGCATGCTAGCGGGAGGCGGCGAGCAGTACTTC. This codes for CASSMLAGGGEQYF.

The CDR3 nucleotides read TGTGCCAGCAGCTTTTGGGACACGGGGGGACAACACTATGGCTACACCTTC. It yields the protein CASSFWDTGGQHYGYTF. The chain employs TRBV5-6 and TRBJ1-2; the D gene is possibly TRBD1 (6 bases). The CDR3 runs to 17 residues. Germline values: CDR1 SGHDT, CDR2 YYEEEE. Trimming removed 2 bases at V and 3 bases at J, with 20 bases between. The whole variable domain, filled in from reference TRBV5-6 and TRBJ1-2, reads DAGVTQSPTHLIKTRGQQVTLRCSPKSGHDTVSWYQQALGQGPQFIFQYYEEEERQRGNFPDRFSGHQFPNYSSELNVNALLLGDSALYLCASSFWDTGGQHYGYTFGSGTRLTVV.

The rearrangement links TRBV7-2 to TRBJ2-1; TRBD1 matches at 8 bases. Germline CDR1 reads SGHTA; CDR2 reads FQGNSA. The ends lost 4 bases at V and 7 bases at J; junction bases unmatched: 6. This CDR3 has 14 residues. The CDR3 region has the DNA TGTGCCAGCAGCTCAAGACAGGGGAATAATGAGCAGTTCTTC. Translating gives CASSSRQGNNEQFF.

This chain links TRBV28 with TRBJ2-7; D may be TRBD2 (6 bases). V gave up 3 bases and J gave up 3 bases, with 15 bases separating them. The CDR3 spans 15 residues. Germline V CDR1 and CDR2: MDHEN, SYDVKM. CDR3 sequence: CASSLYGGNGYEQYF. CDR3 nucleotides: TGTGCCAGCAGTTTGTACGGAGGGAACGGCTACGAGCAGTACTTC.

The CDR3 DNA sequence: TGTGCCAGCTCACACTCCGGGACAGGGGTCTCCTACGAGCAGTACTTC. Translation: CASSHSGTGVSYEQYF. V usage is TRBV18 and J usage is TRBJ2-7; TRBD1 matches at 10 bases. V was clipped by 4 bases and J by 0 bases; unmatched bases: 6. CDR3 length: 16 amino acids. Germline V gene lookup returns CDR1 KGHSH and CDR2 LQKENI.

The chain employs TRBV7-2 and TRBJ1-1, with D possibly being TRBD1 (6 bases). CDR1 is SGHTA and CDR2 is FQGNSA in the germline V gene. V gave up 3 bases and J gave up 6 bases, with 17 bases separating them. The CDR3 is 15 amino acids. The DNA for the CDR3 is TGTGCCAGCAGCTTGGGGGCAGTTCTGAGGGCTGAAGCTTTCTTT. This gives the protein CASSLGAVLRAEAFF.

The chain links TRBV7-7 to TRBJ1-6; 8 bases map to TRBD1. V trimming: 5 bases; J trimming: 7 bases; junction bases outside the gene matches: 7. Germline V gives CDR1 SSHAT, CDR2 FNYEAQ (reference sequence). The CDR3 is 15 amino acids. Here the CDR3 reads CASSPRTGKNSPLHF. CDR3 sequence (DNA): TGTGCCAGCAGCCCCCGGACAGGGAAGAATTCACCCCTCCACTTT.

The chain employs TRBV27 and TRBJ2-2; TRBD2 aligns across 7 bases. V trimming: 1 base; J trimming: 5 bases; junction bases outside the gene matches: 4. This CDR3 comprises 15 residues. Germline V gives CDR1 MNHEY, CDR2 SMNVEV (reference sequence). CDR3 bases: TGTGCCAGCAGTTTATTCTGGGGGGGGACCGGGGAGCTGTTTTTT. Translated, it gives CASSLFWGGTGELFF.

CDR3 DNA sequence: TGTGCCAGCAGTTTGGCGGGGGGGTTAGAGACCCAGTACTTC. It codes for CASSLAGGLETQYF. The V call is TRBV28, the J call TRBJ2-5; 9 nucleotides match TRBD2. There are 14 residues in the CDR3. The ends lost 3 bases at V and 4 bases at J; junction bases unmatched: 3. The germline CDR1 and CDR2 sequences are MDHEN and SYDVKM.

The genes are TRBV6-5 and TRBJ2-7; 7 bases line up with TRBD2. Germline CDR1 and CDR2: MNHEY and SVGAGI. The CDR3 totals 15 residues. J lost 6 bases, V lost 2 bases, and 10 bases had no gene match. CDR3 bases: TGTGCCAGCAGTTACGGGAGGGTTCCCAAGTTCGAGCAGTACTTC. Its translation: CASSYGRVPKFEQYF.

As DNA, the CDR3 is TGTGCCAGCAGCGGCGGGATTCGAAAAAACAATGAGCAGTTCTTC. Encoded protein: CASSGGIRKNNEQFF. The chain employs TRBV4-2 and TRBJ2-1, with D perhaps matching TRBD2 (6 bases). The CDR3 consists of 15 residues. V dropped 5 bases and J dropped 5 bases, with 16 bases sitting between them. The V gene's germline CDR1 is LGHNA and CDR2 YNFKEQ.

The V call is TRBV24-1, the J call TRBJ2-3; 13 bases are a match to TRBD2. CDR1 is KGHDR and CDR2 is SFDVKD in the germline V gene. V was clipped by 4 bases and J by 4 bases; unmatched bases: 7. The CDR3 runs to 17 residues. CDR3 in amino acids: CATSDPGTSGNSDTQYF. Here the CDR3 DNA reads TGTGCCACCAGTGACCCTGGGACTAGCGGGAACTCAGATACGCAGTATTTT.

The chain combines TRBV5-1 with TRBJ1-3; 8 bases are shared with TRBD1. The CDR3 runs to 17 residues. Losses at the gene ends were 0 bases for V and 0 bases for J; bases not matched to a gene: 5. Germline-derived CDR1 and CDR2 are SGHRS and YFSETQ. The CDR3 DNA is TGCGCCAGCAGCTTGGCCGGGACAGGAAGCTCTGGAAACACCATATATTTT. Translation: CASSLAGTGSSGNTIYF.

This rearrangement joins TRBV9 to TRBJ1-4; D may be TRBD1 (5 bases). Germline V CDR1 and CDR2: SGDLS, YYNGEE. The V end was cut by 1 base, the J end by 8 bases, with 27 bases between. The CDR3 is 19 residues long. The CDR3 DNA sequence: TGTGCCAGCAGCGTAAAAGGAGACAATTGGGGTCTCAAGGGGGAAAAACTGTTTTTT. This gives the protein CASSVKGDNWGLKGEKLFF.

The chain combines TRBV15 with TRBJ2-1; D remains unclear. Trimming pared 4 bases from V and 8 bases from J, leaving 12 bases between. In germline, CDR1 is LNHNV, CDR2 YYDKDF (reference sequence). The CDR3 contains 13 residues. CDR3 protein: CATSTPGLDEQFF. The DNA for the CDR3 is TGTGCCACCAGCACCCCAGGTCTGGATGAGCAGTTCTTC.

The chain joins TRBV27 to TRBJ2-7; 8 bases are shared with TRBD2. Germline assignment: CDR1 MNHEY and CDR2 SMNVEV (reference sequence). CDR3 size: 15 residues. The V and J ends lost 3 bases and 9 bases, in that order; junction bases with no gene match: 13. The CDR3 loop reads CASSFYGGASPGQYF. CDR3 bases: TGTGCCAGCAGTTTTTACGGGGGGGCGAGTCCGGGGCAGTACTTC.

The gene calls are TRBV12-3 or TRBV12-4 and TRBJ1-2, with TRBD1 identical over 8 bases. The trim removed 5 bases at V and 8 bases at J, leaving 7 bases unmatched. The CDR3 runs 13 residues. The chain's CDR3 is CASSTGGQWGYTF. The DNA of the CDR3 is TGTGCCAGCAGTACAGGGGGTCAGTGGGGCTACACCTTC.

The rearrangement uses TRBV2 and TRBJ1-1; maybe TRBD1 (5 bases). Germline V lookup: CDR1 SNHLY, CDR2 FYNNEI. Trimming cost V 3 bases and J 6 bases, with 14 bases left between them. The CDR3 totals 14 residues. CDR3 sequence (DNA): TGTGCCAGCAGTGAGGGCAGGGTTGTGTCTGAAGCTTTCTTT. Encoded protein: CASSEGRVVSEAFF.

The chain joins TRBV29-1 to TRBJ2-2; D ambiguous. This CDR3 region has 11 residues. The V end was cut by 0 bases, the J end by 7 bases, with 3 bases between. Germline CDR1 and CDR2: SQVTM and ANQGSEA. CDR3 amino acids: CSVEDSGELFF. CDR3 nucleotides: TGCAGCGTTGAAGATAGCGGGGAGCTGTTTTTT.

The chain employs TRBV6-1 and TRBJ1-1, with TRBD1 as a possible D gene (6 bases). V lost 2 bases and J 8 bases, leaving 12 bases between the germline ends. In germline, CDR1 is MNHNS, CDR2 SASEGT. The CDR3 length is 13 residues. CDR3 in DNA: TGTGCCAGCAGTGAAAGGGGTGGGACAGAAGCTTTCTTT. It yields the protein CASSERGGTEAFF.

The gene calls are TRBV24-1 and TRBJ1-4; TRBD1 aligns across 7 bases. Germline-derived CDR1 and CDR2 are KGHDR and SFDVKD. The CDR3 loop spans 15 amino acids. V was clipped by 5 bases and J by 3 bases; unmatched bases: 5. The CDR3 coding sequence is TGTGCCACCAGTGCTAACCAGGGGGCTAATGAAAAACTGTTTTTT. This encodes CATSANQGANEKLFF.

This clone was seen once. V is TRBV4-2 and J is TRBJ1-2; D may be TRBD1 (5 bases). V shed 4 bases and J shed 0 bases, with 15 bases lying between them. This CDR3 region has 16 residues. Per germline, CDR1 LGHNA and CDR2 YNFKEQ. CDR3 DNA sequence: TGTGCCAGCAGCCCCCAGGCCGGGGGGACTAACTATGGCTACACCTTC. This translates into CASSPQAGGTNYGYTF.

This clone appeared once. This chain's CDR3 is CASSYSTSGRDFYYEQYF. The CDR3 bases are TGTGCCAGCAGTTACTCGACTAGCGGGAGAGATTTTTACTACGAGCAGTACTTC. V is TRBV6-2 or TRBV6-3 and J is TRBJ2-7; 12 nucleotides agree with TRBD2. The CDR3 sequence is 18 residues long. With V trimmed by 0 bases and J by 3 bases, 9 bases remained unmatched. CDR1 is MNHEY and CDR2 is SVGEGT in the germline V gene.

The chain uses TRBV5-1 and TRBJ1-2; 9 nucleotides line up with TRBD1. The CDR3 is 17 amino acids. Germline assignment: CDR1 SGHRS and CDR2 YFSETQ. With V trimmed by 0 bases and J by 3 bases, 9 bases remained unmatched. The chain's CDR3 is CASSLGGQGLRDYGYTF. Here the CDR3 DNA reads TGCGCCAGCAGCTTGGGAGGACAGGGGTTGCGCGACTATGGCTACACCTTC.

The sample holds one count of this clone. The chain links TRBV3-1 (or the pseudogene TRBV3-2) to TRBJ1-5, with 10 bases lining up with TRBD1. The trim removed 3 bases at V and 8 bases at J, leaving 10 bases unmatched. CDR1 and CDR2 (germline): LGHDT, YNNKEL (reference sequence). The CDR3 spans 16 residues. CDR3 in amino acids: CASSHGPGQGMKPQHF. CDR3 nucleotide sequence: TGTGCCAGCAGCCATGGGCCGGGACAGGGGATGAAGCCCCAGCATTTT.

V is TRBV5-1 and J is TRBJ2-5; 11 nucleotides line up with TRBD2. J gave up 6 bases and V 4 bases, and 11 bases lay outside the gene matches. This CDR3 comprises 16 residues. The germline V gene has CDR1 SGHRS and CDR2 YFSETQ. The CDR3 spells CASSRNSGRALKTQYF. The CDR3 region has the DNA TGCGCCAGCAGCCGAAATAGCGGGAGGGCCCTGAAGACCCAGTACTTC.

The J gene is TRBJ1-6, the V gene TRBV5-6; D perhaps matches TRBD1 (5 bases). The germline V gene encodes CDR1 SGHDT and CDR2 YYEEEE. This CDR3 has 13 residues. V lost 8 bases to trimming and J lost 7 bases, with 13 bases between them. The CDR3 DNA is TGTGCCAGTACAGGATTCGGCAATTCACCCCTCCACTTT. This sequence encodes CASTGFGNSPLHF.

The chain carries TRBV19 and TRBJ2-7; D is unresolved. Trimming cost V 0 bases and J 4 bases, with 10 bases left between them. There are 14 residues in the CDR3. The germline V gene encodes CDR1 LNHDA and CDR2 SQIVND (reference sequence). CDR3: CASSIELAGYEQYF. CDR3 DNA sequence: TGTGCCAGTAGTATAGAATTAGCCGGATACGAGCAGTACTTC.